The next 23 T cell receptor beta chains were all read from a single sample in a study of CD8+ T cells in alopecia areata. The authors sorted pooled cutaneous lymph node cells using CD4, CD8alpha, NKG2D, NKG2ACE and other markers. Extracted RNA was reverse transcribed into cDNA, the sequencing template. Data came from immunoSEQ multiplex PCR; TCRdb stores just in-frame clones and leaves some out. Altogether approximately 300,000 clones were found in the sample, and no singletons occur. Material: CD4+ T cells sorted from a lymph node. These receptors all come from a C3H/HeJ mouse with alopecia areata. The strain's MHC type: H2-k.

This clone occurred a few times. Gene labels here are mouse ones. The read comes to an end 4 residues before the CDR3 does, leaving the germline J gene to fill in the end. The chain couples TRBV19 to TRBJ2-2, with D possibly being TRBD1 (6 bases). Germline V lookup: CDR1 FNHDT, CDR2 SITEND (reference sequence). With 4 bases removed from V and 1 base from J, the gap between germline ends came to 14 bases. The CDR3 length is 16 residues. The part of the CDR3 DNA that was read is TGTGCCAGCAGTCCCACGGGACAAAAAAACACCGGG. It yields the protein CASSPTGQKNTG. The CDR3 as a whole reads CASSPTGQKNTGQLYF.

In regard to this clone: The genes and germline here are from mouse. Here the CDR3 reads CASKRDRYNSPLYF. CDR3 DNA, as far as it was read: TGTGCCAGCAAGAGGGACAGATATAATTCGCCC. The J gene is TRBJ1-6, the V gene TRBV13-1; 7 bases line up with TRBD1. The CDR3 end falls 3 residues outside the read, so it is completed with the germline J gene. TRBJ1-6 is designated an ORF whose function remains uncertain. The CDR3 is made up of 14 amino acids. Germline trimming cut 6 bases from V and 4 bases from J; bases unmatched to any gene: 4. Germline V gene lookup returns CDR1 NSHNY and CDR2 SYGAGN.

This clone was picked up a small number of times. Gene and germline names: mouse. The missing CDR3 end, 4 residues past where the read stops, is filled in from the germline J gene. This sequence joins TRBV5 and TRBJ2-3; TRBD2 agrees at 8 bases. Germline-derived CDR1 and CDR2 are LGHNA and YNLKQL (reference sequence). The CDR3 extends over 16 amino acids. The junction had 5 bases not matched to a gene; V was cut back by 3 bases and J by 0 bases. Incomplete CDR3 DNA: TGTGCCAGCAGCCAGCGGGGGGGCGCGAGTGCAGAA. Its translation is CASSQRGGASAE. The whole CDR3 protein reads CASSQRGGASAETLYF.

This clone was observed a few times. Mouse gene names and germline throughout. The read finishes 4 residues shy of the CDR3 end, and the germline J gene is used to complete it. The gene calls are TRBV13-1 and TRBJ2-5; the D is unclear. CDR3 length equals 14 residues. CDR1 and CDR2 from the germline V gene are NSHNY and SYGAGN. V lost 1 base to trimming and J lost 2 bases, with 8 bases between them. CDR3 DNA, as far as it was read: TGTGCCAGCAGTGATTCCACTGTCCAAGAC. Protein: CASSDSTVQD. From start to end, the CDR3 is CASSDSTVQDTQYF.

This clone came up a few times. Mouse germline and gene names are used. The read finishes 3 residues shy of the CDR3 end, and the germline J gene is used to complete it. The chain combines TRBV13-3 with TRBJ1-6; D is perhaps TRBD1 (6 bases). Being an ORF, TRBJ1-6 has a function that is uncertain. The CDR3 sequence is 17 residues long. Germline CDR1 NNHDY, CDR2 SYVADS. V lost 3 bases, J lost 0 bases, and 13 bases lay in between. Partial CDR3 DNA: TGTGCCAGCAGTGGTCCCGGGACAAATTCCTATAATTCGCCC. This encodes CASSGPGTNSYNSP. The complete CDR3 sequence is CASSGPGTNSYNSPLYF.

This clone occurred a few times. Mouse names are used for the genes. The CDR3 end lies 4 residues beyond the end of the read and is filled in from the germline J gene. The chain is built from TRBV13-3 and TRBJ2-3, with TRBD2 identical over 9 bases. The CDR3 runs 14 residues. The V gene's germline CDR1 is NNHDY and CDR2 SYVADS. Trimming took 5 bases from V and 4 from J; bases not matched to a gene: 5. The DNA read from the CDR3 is TGTGCCAGCAGGGCCGGGACTGGGCCAGAA. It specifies CASRAGTGPE. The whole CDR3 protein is CASRAGTGPETLYF.

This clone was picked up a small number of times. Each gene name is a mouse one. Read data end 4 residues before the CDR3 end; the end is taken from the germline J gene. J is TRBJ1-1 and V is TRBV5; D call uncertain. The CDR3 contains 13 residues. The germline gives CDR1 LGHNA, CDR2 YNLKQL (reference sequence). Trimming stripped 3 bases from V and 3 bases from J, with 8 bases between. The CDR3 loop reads CASSQGRYTEVFF. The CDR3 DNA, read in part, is TGTGCCAGCAGCCAGGGAAGGTACACA.

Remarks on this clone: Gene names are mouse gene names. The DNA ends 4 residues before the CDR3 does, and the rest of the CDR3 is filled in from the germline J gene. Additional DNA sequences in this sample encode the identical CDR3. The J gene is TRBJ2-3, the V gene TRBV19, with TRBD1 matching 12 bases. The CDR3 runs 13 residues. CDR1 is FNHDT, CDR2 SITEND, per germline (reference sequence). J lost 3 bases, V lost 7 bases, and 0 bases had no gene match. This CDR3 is CASGTGGAETLYF. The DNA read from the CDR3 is TGTGCCAGCGGGACAGGGGGCGCAGAA.

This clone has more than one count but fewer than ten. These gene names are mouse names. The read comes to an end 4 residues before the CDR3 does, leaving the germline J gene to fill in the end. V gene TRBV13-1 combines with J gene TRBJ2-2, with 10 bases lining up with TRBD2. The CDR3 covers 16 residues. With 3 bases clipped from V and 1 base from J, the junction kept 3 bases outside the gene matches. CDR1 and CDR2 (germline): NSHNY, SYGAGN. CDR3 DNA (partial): TGTGCCAGCAGTGTCCGGGACTGGGGAAACACCGGG. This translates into CASSVRDWGNTG. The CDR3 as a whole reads CASSVRDWGNTGQLYF.

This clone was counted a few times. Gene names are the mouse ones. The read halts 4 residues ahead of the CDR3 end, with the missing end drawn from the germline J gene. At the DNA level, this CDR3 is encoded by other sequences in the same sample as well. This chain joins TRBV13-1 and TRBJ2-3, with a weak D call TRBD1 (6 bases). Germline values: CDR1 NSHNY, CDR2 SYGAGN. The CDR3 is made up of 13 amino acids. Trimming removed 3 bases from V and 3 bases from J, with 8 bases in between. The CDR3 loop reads CASSGTGAETLYF. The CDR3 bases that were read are TGTGCCAGCAGTGGAACAGGGGCAGAA.

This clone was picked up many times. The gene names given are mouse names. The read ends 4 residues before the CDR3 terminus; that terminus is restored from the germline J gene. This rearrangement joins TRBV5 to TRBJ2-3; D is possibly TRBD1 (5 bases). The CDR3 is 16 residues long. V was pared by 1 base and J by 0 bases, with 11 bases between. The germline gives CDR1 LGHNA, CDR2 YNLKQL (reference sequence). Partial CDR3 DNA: TGTGCCAGCAGCCAAGGGACACCTACTAGTGCAGAA. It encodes CASSQGTPTSAE. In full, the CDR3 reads CASSQGTPTSAETLYF.

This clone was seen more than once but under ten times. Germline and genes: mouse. CDR3 amino acids: CASSKGTGGVQDTQYF. CDR3 DNA, as far as it was read: TGTGCCAGCAGTAAAGGGACTGGGGGGGTCCAAGAC. The chain links TRBV13-1 to TRBJ2-5, with 13 bases fitting TRBD2. Sequencing ends 4 residues short of the CDR3 end; the germline J gene provides the rest. CDR1 and CDR2 from the germline V gene are NSHNY and SYGAGN. V trimming: 4 bases; J trimming: 2 bases; junction bases outside the gene matches: 4. The CDR3 sequence is 16 residues long.

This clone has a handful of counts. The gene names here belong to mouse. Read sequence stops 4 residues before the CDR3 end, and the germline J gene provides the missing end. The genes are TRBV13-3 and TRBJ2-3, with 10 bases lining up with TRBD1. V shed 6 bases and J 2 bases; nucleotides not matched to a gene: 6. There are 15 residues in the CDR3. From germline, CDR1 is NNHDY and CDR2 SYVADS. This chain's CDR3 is CASNRDRGYAETLYF. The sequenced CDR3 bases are TGTGCCAGCAACCGGGACAGGGGTTATGCAGAA.

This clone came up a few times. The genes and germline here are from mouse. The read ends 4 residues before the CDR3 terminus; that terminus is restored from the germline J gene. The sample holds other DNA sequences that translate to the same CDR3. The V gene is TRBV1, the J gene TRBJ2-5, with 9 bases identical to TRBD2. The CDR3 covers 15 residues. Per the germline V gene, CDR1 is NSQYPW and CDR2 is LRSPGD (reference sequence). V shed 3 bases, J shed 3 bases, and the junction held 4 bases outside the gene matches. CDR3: CTCSAAGLGQDTQYF. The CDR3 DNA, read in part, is TGCACCTGCAGTGCGGCGGGACTGGGTCAAGAC.

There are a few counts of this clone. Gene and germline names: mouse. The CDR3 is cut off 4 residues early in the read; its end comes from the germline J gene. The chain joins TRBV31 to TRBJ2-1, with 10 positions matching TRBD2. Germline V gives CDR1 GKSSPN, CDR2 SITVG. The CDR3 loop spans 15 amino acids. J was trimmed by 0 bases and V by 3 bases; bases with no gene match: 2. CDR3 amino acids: CAWRDWGTNYAEQFF. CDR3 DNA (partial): TGTGCCTGGAGGGACTGGGGGACTAACTATGCT.

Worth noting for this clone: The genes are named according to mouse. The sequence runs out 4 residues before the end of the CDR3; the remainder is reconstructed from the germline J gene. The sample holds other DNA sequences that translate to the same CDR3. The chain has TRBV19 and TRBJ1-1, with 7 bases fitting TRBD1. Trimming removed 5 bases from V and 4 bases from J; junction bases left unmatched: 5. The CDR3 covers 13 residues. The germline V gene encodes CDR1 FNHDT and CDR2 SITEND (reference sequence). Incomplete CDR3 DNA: TGTGCCAGCAGCCACAGGGGAGGCACA. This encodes CASSHRGGT. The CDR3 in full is CASSHRGGTEVFF.

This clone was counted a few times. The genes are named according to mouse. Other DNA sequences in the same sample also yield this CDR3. The covered CDR3 bases are TGTGCCAGCAGTATCGGTGGGGGTAGTGCAGAA. Its protein is CASSIGGGSAE. The whole CDR3 reads CASSIGGGSAETLYF. This chain uses TRBV19 with TRBJ2-3; D possibly corresponds to TRBD2 (6 bases). The observed sequence ends 4 residues before the CDR3 terminus, with the missing tail filled in from the germline J gene. Germline V gene lookup returns CDR1 FNHDT and CDR2 SITEND (reference sequence). Between the trimmed V and J ends, which lost 2 bases and 0 bases, there was a span of 10 bases. The length of the CDR3 is 15 residues.

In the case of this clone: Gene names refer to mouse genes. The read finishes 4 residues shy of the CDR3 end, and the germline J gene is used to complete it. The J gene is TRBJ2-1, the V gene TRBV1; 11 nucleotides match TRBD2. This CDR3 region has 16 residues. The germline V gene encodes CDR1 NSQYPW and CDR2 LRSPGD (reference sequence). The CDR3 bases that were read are TGCACCTGCAGTGCCCTCACTGGGGGGGCGCGAGCT. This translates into CTCSALTGGARA. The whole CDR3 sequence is CTCSALTGGARAEQFF.

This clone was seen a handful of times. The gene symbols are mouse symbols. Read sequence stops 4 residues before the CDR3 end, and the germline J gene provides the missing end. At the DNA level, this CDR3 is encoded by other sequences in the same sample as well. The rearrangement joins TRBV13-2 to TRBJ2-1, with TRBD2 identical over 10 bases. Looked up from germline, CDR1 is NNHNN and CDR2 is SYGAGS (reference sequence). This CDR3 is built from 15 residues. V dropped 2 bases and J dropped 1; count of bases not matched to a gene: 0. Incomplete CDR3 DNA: TGTGCCAGCGGTGAGGGACTGGGGAACTATGCT. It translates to CASGEGLGNYA. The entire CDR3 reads CASGEGLGNYAEQFF.

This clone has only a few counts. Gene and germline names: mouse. The DNA read from the CDR3 is TGTGCCAGCTCTCTCGGGACAGCTTCAAACTCC. This codes for CASSLGTASNS. The CDR3, in full, reads CASSLGTASNSDYTF. The chain has TRBV12-1 and TRBJ1-2; 7 bases fit TRBD1. From the germline J gene comes the end of the CDR3, since the read stops 4 residues before it. Germline CDR1 and CDR2: SGHSN and HYEKVE. CDR3 size: 15 residues. Trimming took 0 bases from V and 0 from J; bases not matched to a gene: 3.

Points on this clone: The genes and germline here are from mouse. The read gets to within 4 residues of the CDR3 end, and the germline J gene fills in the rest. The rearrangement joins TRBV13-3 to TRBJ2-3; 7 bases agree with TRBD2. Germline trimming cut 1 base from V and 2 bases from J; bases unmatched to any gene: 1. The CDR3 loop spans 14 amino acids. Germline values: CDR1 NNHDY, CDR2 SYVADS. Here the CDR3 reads CASSDLGDAETLYF. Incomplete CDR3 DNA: TGTGCCAGCAGTGATCTGGGGGATGCAGAA.

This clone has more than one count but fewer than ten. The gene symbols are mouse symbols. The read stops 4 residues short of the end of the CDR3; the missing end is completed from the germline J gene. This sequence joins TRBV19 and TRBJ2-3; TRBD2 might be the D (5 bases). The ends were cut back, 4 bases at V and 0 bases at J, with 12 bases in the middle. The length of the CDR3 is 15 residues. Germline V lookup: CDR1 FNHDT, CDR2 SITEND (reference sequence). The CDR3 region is CASSGLPTSAETLYF. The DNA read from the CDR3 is TGTGCCAGCAGTGGACTTCCCACTAGTGCAGAA.

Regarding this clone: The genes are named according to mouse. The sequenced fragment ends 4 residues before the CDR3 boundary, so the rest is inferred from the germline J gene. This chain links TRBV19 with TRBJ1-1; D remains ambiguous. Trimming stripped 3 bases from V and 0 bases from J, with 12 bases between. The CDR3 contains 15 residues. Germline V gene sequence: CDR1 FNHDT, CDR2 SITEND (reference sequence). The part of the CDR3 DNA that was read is TGTGCCAGCAGTAGAGGCAGGCCCTCAAACACA. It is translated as CASSRGRPSNT. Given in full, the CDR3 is CASSRGRPSNTEVFF.